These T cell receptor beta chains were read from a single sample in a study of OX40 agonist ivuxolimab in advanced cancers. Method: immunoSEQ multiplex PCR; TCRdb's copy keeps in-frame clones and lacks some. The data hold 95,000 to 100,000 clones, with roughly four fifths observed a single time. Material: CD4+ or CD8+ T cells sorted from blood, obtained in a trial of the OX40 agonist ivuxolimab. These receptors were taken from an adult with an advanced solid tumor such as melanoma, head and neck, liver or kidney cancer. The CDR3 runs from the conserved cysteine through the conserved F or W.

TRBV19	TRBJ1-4	CASSLGSTIDEKLFF
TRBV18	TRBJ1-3	CASSPGSGNTIYF
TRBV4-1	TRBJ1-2	CASSQERARGSNYGYTF
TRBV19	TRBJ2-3	CASSIRYTQYF
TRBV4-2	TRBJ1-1	CASSLLQMNTEAFF
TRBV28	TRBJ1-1	CASTLSGGIIGEAFF
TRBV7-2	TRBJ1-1	CASSSTDTEAFF
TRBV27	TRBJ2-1	CASSRLAGSSYNEQFF
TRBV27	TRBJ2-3	CASTQAAGVFLDTQYF
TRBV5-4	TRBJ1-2	CASSPDSTNYGYTF
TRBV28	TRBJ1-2	CASKFGGGASYGYTF
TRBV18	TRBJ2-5	CASSPVDRVWETQYF
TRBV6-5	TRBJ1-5	CASSYSPGANQPQHF
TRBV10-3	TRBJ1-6	CAISKQGANSPLHF
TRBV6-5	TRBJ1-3	CASAKGVRNTIYF
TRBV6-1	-	CASSAQARGLAYEQYF
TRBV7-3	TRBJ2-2	CASSRQGTSGWPGELFF
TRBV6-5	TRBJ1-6	CASSYGAGYHNSPLHF
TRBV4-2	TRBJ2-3	CASSQAEGAGSDTQYF
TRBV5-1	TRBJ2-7	CASMSRQGDYEQYF
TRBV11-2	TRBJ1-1	CASSLTRVTEAFF
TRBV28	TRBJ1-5	CASSLPGTNQPQHF
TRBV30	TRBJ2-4	CAWRPGRNIQYF
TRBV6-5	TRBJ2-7	CASTEGKSYDEQYF
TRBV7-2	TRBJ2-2	CASHRQGDTGELFF